Below are 5 T cell receptor beta chains sequenced from a single sample in a study of human T cells and chemical hapten exposure. The sample's time point: patch test 2, 6 weeks after DPC sensitization. Noted treatment: therapeutic diphenylcyclopropenone sensitization with weekly scalp DPC. One entry per CDR3 protein, called by TCRdb with MiXCR from the RACE reads. In the table there are 95,000 or so distinct CDR3 sequences, over 10% of which are singletons. This material consisted of whole blood, taken in connection with sensitization to the hapten diphenylcyclopropenone (DPC). The receptors shown here come from a woman between 40 and 50 years old with alopecia areata. Some clones in this sample may be carry-over from other donors' samples.

This clonotype showed up just a few times. J is TRBJ2-1 and V is TRBV29-1; TRBD2 matches at 9 bases. The CDR3 totals 14 residues. The V gene end was trimmed by 7 bases and the J gene end by 9 bases; junction bases not matched to a gene: 13. Germline CDR1 SQVTM, CDR2 ANQGSEA. The CDR3: CSASTSGSIPEQFF. CDR3 nucleotides: TGCAGCGCCTCTACTAGCGGGTCAATCCCTGAGCAGTTCTTC.

This clonotype occurred many times. This chain uses TRBV3-1 with TRBJ2-2; TRBD2 aligns across 13 bases. CDR3 size: 16 residues. V dropped 4 bases and J dropped 6; count of bases not matched to a gene: 5. CDR1 is LGHDT and CDR2 is YNNKEL in the germline V gene (reference sequence). The chain's CDR3 is CASSPTSGGAAGELFF. The CDR3 DNA is TGTGCCAGCAGCCCAACTAGCGGGGGGGCCGCCGGGGAGCTGTTTTTT. Filled out from reference TRBV3-1 and TRBJ2-2, the complete variable domain reads DTAVSQTPKYLVTQMGNDKSIKCEQNLGHDTMYWYKQDSKKFLKIMFSYNNKELIINETVPNRFSPKSPDKAHLNLHINSLELGDSAVYFCASSPTSGGAAGELFFGEGSRLTVL.

V is TRBV6-6 and J is TRBJ2-2, with 9 bases fitting TRBD1. Losses at the gene ends were 6 bases for V and 4 bases for J; bases not matched to a gene: 9. The CDR3 has 16 amino acids. Per the germline V gene, CDR1 is MNHNY and CDR2 is SVGAGI (reference sequence). The CDR3 DNA sequence: TGTGCCAGCAGAAAGGGACAGGGATCGTCCACCGGGGAGCTGTTTTTT. This gives the protein CASRKGQGSSTGELFF.

The chain couples TRBV28 to TRBJ2-3, with D hard to call. Germline V gene lookup returns CDR1 MDHEN and CDR2 SYDVKM. Trimming left V 3 bases short and J 4 bases short, with 14 bases between. CDR3 size: 15 residues. For the CDR3, the DNA is TGTGCCAGCAGTTTCGCCCTCTTTTCCCCAGATACGCAGTATTTT. It codes for CASSFALFSPDTQYF. Supplemented by reference TRBV28 and TRBJ2-3, the full variable domain reads DVKVTQSSRYLVKRTGEKVFLECVQDMDHENMFWYRQDPGLGLRLIYFSYDVKMKEKGDIPEGYSVSREKKERFSLILESASTNQTSMYLCASSFALFSPDTQYFGPGTRLTVL.

This clonotype was found a few times. This chain links TRBV11-2 with TRBJ1-1; TRBD1 matches at 7 bases. The CDR3 is made up of 14 amino acids. Unmatched junction bases numbered 4, after V lost 5 bases and J lost 1 base. Germline V CDR1 and CDR2: SGHAT, FQNNGV. The CDR3 is CASSPGGGNTEAFF. The CDR3 nucleotides are TGTGCCAGCAGCCCAGGGGGTGGGAACACTGAAGCTTTCTTT.